The next 27 T cell receptor beta chains were all read from a single sample in a study of early T cells in non-severe SARS-CoV-2 infection (dated by TCRdb to the early 2020s). The library was produced with 5' RACE. Sequenced on a NextSeq 500. TCRdb took the public reads, trimmed them with fastp at Q25, ran MiXCR for clone calling and kept in-frame beta chains. Each CDR3 protein gets just one entry, which takes the most common genes and DNA from the rows behind it. Recorded for this sample are roughly 51,000 distinct CDR3 sequences; approximately 8.1% of them occurred a single time. Of the sample, under 6.5% is held by the ten largest clones. The source material was whole blood. Every receptor here comes from an adult who was a healthcare worker with PCR-confirmed SARS-CoV-2 infection or an uninfected control (not recorded which).

This clonotype showed up just a few times. The V gene is TRBV2, the J gene TRBJ1-6; 8 bases align to TRBD1. The CDR3 extends over 14 amino acids. The germline gives CDR1 SNHLY, CDR2 FYNNEI. After removal of 9 bases from V and 8 bases from J, the junction contained 9 bases not matched to a gene. The CDR3 DNA reads TGTGCCAGTAAAACCGGGACAGGATATTCACCCCTCCACTTT. Its translation is CASKTGTGYSPLHF.

This clonotype has at least ten counts. The chain employs TRBV9 and TRBJ1-1; unclear D gene. The CDR3 is made up of 15 amino acids. CDR1 and CDR2 from the germline V gene are SGDLS and YYNGEE. Trimming left V 0 bases short and J 1 base short, with 10 bases between. The CDR3 loop reads CASSVVAVSNTEAFF. DNA of the CDR3: TGTGCCAGCAGCGTAGTGGCGGTTTCGAACACTGAAGCTTTCTTT.

The chain employs TRBV18 and TRBJ1-2; 8 bases agree with TRBD1. The CDR3 is 13 residues long. Trimming removed 6 bases from V and 8 bases from J; junction bases left unmatched: 8. The germline V gene has CDR1 KGHSH and CDR2 LQKENI. In nucleotides, the CDR3 is TGTGCCAGCTCCCCTGACAGGGGCGACGGCTACACCTTC. Translated, it gives CASSPDRGDGYTF.

There are many counts of this clonotype. The rearrangement links TRBV10-1 to TRBJ2-2, with D possibly being TRBD2 (5 bases). The CDR3 runs to 14 residues. Germline V gene sequence: CDR1 WNHNN, CDR2 SYGVQD (reference sequence). The V gene lost 5 bases and the J gene lost 2 bases, with 9 bases spanning the gap. As DNA, the CDR3 is TGCGCCAGCAGTAGCGGACTTAACACCGGGGAGCTGTTTTTT. The encoded protein is CASSSGLNTGELFF.

The chain links TRBV6-1 to TRBJ2-7, with 8 bases fitting TRBD1. V shed 5 bases, J shed 5 bases, and the junction held 5 bases outside the gene matches. Germline V gene data show CDR1 as MNHNS and CDR2 as SASEGT. CDR3 length: 13 amino acids. The CDR3: CASSPGTGHEQYF. The CDR3 DNA reads as TGTGCCAGCAGTCCCGGGACAGGCCACGAGCAGTACTTC.

This clonotype was counted a few times. This chain uses TRBV11-2 with TRBJ2-2; 9 nucleotides line up with TRBD2. CDR1 is SGHAT and CDR2 is FQNNGV in the germline V gene. The trim removed 4 bases at V and 7 bases at J, leaving 10 bases unmatched. The CDR3 length is 16 residues. CDR3 coding DNA: TGTGCCAGCAGCTCCCGTGGCGGGGGGGCCAGCGGGGAGCTGTTTTTT. This codes for CASSSRGGGASGELFF.

This clonotype was observed at least ten times. This chain links TRBV6-4 with TRBJ1-1, with a possible D match to TRBD1 (5 bases). In germline, CDR1 is MRHNA, CDR2 SNTAGT. The CDR3 has 14 residues. V lost 4 bases to trimming and J lost 2 bases, with 11 bases between them. CDR3 coding DNA: TGTGCCAGCAGTGTTACAGGAGATAACACTGAAGCTTTCTTT. It codes for CASSVTGDNTEAFF.

The chain carries TRBV6-5 and TRBJ2-5, with TRBD1 matching over 7 bases. Germline CDR1 MNHEY, CDR2 SVGAGI. Trimming took 8 bases from V and 3 from J; bases not matched to a gene: 3. This CDR3 spans 12 amino acids. The CDR3 DNA is TGTGCCAGCCGGGACAGTAAAGAGACCCAGTACTTC. Its translation is CASRDSKETQYF.

This clonotype was counted only a few times. This sequence joins TRBV2 and TRBJ2-5; 15 bases line up with TRBD2. V trimming: 1 base; J trimming: 1 base; junction bases outside the gene matches: 7. CDR1 SNHLY and CDR2 FYNNEI come from the germline V gene. This CDR3 is 19 amino acids long. As DNA, the CDR3 is TGTGCCAGCAGTGAAGGCGGGACTAGCGGGGGGAAGCTCCAAGAGACCCAGTACTTC. This gives the protein CASSEGGTSGGKLQETQYF.

As for this clonotype: This may stem from a read error, because a much larger clone lies one nucleotide away. The chain employs TRBV29-1 and TRBJ2-7; D not certain. CDR3 length: 12 amino acids. Germline CDR1 reads SQVTM; CDR2 reads ANQGSEA. CDR3 DNA sequence: TGCAGCGTTGAAGGATCCGGATTCGAGCGGTACTTC. This gives the protein CSVEGSGFERYF.

This clonotype was found many times. The chain couples TRBV10-3 to TRBJ2-1; no definite D call. In germline, CDR1 is ENHRY, CDR2 SYGVKD. The CDR3 spans 15 residues. V was trimmed by 2 bases and J by 0 bases, leaving 8 bases between them. CDR3 DNA: TGTGCCATCAGTGAGGGCCCCAACTCCTACAATGAGCAGTTCTTC. It codes for CAISEGPNSYNEQFF.

In its sample, this clonotype was seen many times. This rearrangement joins TRBV5-5 to TRBJ1-2; 8 bases align to TRBD1. CDR1 and CDR2 (germline): SGHKS, YYEKEE (reference sequence). Trimming at V came to 4 bases and at J to 3 bases, leaving 5 bases not matched to a gene. This CDR3 comprises 14 residues. The CDR3 region has the DNA TGTGCCAGCAGCCCGATACAGGGGGACTATGGCTACACCTTC. Encoded protein: CASSPIQGDYGYTF.

This clonotype was recorded a few times. DNA for the CDR3: TGCAGTGCACGGGACGTCAGCTCCTACAATGAGCAGTTCTTC. Encoded protein: CSARDVSSYNEQFF. The chain employs TRBV20-1 and TRBJ2-1; either TRBD1 or TRBD2 may supply D (5 bases each). The germline V and J ends were trimmed by 6 bases and 0 bases, with 12 bases remaining between them. The germline V gene has CDR1 DFQATT and CDR2 SNEGSKA (reference sequence). This CDR3 is 14 amino acids long.

This clonotype was observed a handful of times. The genes are TRBV28 and TRBJ1-6; 7 nucleotides agree with TRBD1. The CDR3 has 16 amino acids. Germline V lookup: CDR1 MDHEN, CDR2 SYDVKM. The J segment lost 2 bases and the V segment lost 5 bases, leaving 6 bases of the junction unmatched. CDR3 coding DNA: TGTGCCAGCAGTACTCCAGGGGGGACCTATAATTCACCCCTCCACTTT. Its protein product is CASSTPGGTYNSPLHF.

In its sample, this clonotype was seen many times. V is TRBV28 and J is TRBJ2-2; 9 bases map to TRBD1. J gave up 7 bases and V 7 bases, and 10 bases lay outside the gene matches. Germline CDR1 MDHEN, CDR2 SYDVKM. The CDR3 has 15 amino acids. CDR3 sequence reads: CASTLGQGRIGELFF. The CDR3 region has the DNA TGTGCCAGCACCCTGGGACAGGGAAGGATCGGGGAGCTGTTTTTT.

This clonotype was observed many times. The chain recombines TRBV20-1 with TRBJ1-1; D possibly corresponds to TRBD1 (5 bases). Germline CDR1 and CDR2: DFQATT and SNEGSKA (reference sequence). Trimming took off 6 bases at V and 6 bases at J, with 17 bases between the two ends. The CDR3 totals 13 residues. This CDR3 reads CSAPLRQTAEAFF. CDR3 coding DNA: TGCAGTGCCCCCCTCCGACAGACCGCTGAAGCTTTCTTT.

In its sample, this clonotype was seen many times. The DNA of the CDR3 is TGTGCCAGCAGGTCCGGGTATGGCTACACCTTC. Residues: CASRSGYGYTF. The chain recombines TRBV6-5 with TRBJ1-2; D not certain. Trimming removed 6 bases from V and 5 bases from J, with 7 bases in between. Germline V CDR1 and CDR2: MNHEY, SVGAGI. CDR3 length equals 11 residues.

This clonotype turned up a few times. J is TRBJ2-1 and V is TRBV24-1, with 10 bases aligning to TRBD2. This CDR3 contains 17 residues. CDR1 is KGHDR, CDR2 SFDVKD, per germline. Trimming at V came to 0 bases and at J to 8 bases, leaving 9 bases not matched to a gene. The CDR3 DNA reads TGTGCCACCAGTGATTTGTCTAGGCTAGCGGGGGTCGATGAGCAGTTCTTC. This sequence encodes CATSDLSRLAGVDEQFF.

This clonotype was observed at least ten times. This CDR3 reads CSAPTGKDQGSQYF. CDR3 sequence (DNA): TGCAGTGCCCCAACAGGGAAGGACCAAGGGTCGCAGTATTTT. The chain carries TRBV20-1 and TRBJ2-3; tentatively, D is TRBD1 (6 bases). Germline values: CDR1 DFQATT, CDR2 SNEGSKA (reference sequence). V dropped 6 bases and J dropped 10 bases, with 23 bases sitting between them. The CDR3 runs 14 residues.

This clonotype was seen repeatedly, ten times or more. V is TRBV18 and J is TRBJ2-4; TRBD2 matches 11 bases. This CDR3 comprises 13 residues. Germline V CDR1 and CDR2: KGHSH, LQKENI. The V segment lost 3 bases and the J segment 9 bases; nucleotides outside the gene matches: 1. The CDR3 sequence: CASSPTSGVIQYF. The CDR3 nucleotides are TGTGCCAGCTCACCGACTAGCGGGGTCATTCAGTACTTC.

This clonotype was counted at least ten times. The chain links TRBV3-1 to TRBJ2-2; 11 nucleotides align to TRBD2. CDR3 length equals 16 residues. Trimming cost V 4 bases and J 5 bases; bases outside gene matches: 6. Germline loops: CDR1 LGHDT, CDR2 YNNKEL (reference sequence). CDR3 coding DNA: TGTGCCAGCAGCCCCTTGGCTAGCGGGGGGACCGGGGAGCTGTTTTTT. As protein: CASSPLASGGTGELFF.

There are a few counts of this clonotype. The J gene is TRBJ1-2, the V gene TRBV5-1, with D unresolved. Trimming shortened V by 0 bases and J by 5 bases, and 8 bases separated the two germline ends. CDR1 is SGHRS and CDR2 is YFSETQ in the germline V gene. CDR3 length: 13 amino acids. The CDR3 protein is CASSLVQNYGYTF. In nucleotides, the CDR3 is TGCGCCAGCAGCTTGGTACAGAATTATGGCTACACCTTC.

Ten or more counts support this clonotype. The gene calls are TRBV24-1 and TRBJ2-1, with D maybe TRBD2 (6 bases). V shed 4 bases and J shed 5 bases, with 11 bases lying between them. Germline V CDR1 and CDR2: KGHDR, SFDVKD. The CDR3 has 14 residues. The CDR3 loop is CATSDPPGDNEQFF. In nucleotides, the CDR3 is TGTGCCACCAGTGACCCTCCGGGGGACAATGAGCAGTTCTTC.

This clonotype was picked up a small number of times. CDR3 amino acids: CASSSGTGDNSPLHF. The DNA for the CDR3 is TGTGCCAGCAGCTCCGGGACAGGGGATAATTCACCCCTCCACTTT. The rearrangement joins TRBV7-9 to TRBJ1-6; 10 nucleotides line up with TRBD1. Germline CDR1 and CDR2: SEHNR and FQNEAQ (reference sequence). The CDR3 consists of 15 residues. Germline trimming cut 4 bases from V and 5 bases from J; bases unmatched to any gene: 2.

This clonotype appeared many times. The V call is TRBV10-3, the J call TRBJ1-5; no clear D gene. This CDR3 is 14 amino acids long. Germline CDR1 and CDR2: ENHRY and SYGVKD. The V gene lost 2 bases and the J gene lost 3 bases, with 8 bases spanning the gap. As DNA, the CDR3 is TGTGCCATCAGTGAGGGGTATTACAATCAGCCCCAGCATTTT. Its protein is CAISEGYYNQPQHF.

This clonotype was picked up a small number of times. The chain has TRBV28 and TRBJ2-2; D is perhaps TRBD1 (5 bases). The V end lost 6 bases, the J end lost 4 bases, and 12 bases lay between the germline ends. Germline CDR1 reads MDHEN; CDR2 reads SYDVKM. The CDR3 is 14 residues long. CDR3 protein: CASRPQGGTGELFF. Written as DNA, the CDR3 is TGTGCCAGCAGGCCCCAGGGCGGCACCGGGGAGCTGTTTTTT.

The J gene is TRBJ2-2, the V gene TRBV9; tentative D call: TRBD1 (6 bases). V was trimmed by 4 bases and J by 4 bases, leaving 11 bases between them. Germline loops: CDR1 SGDLS, CDR2 YYNGEE. CDR3 length equals 14 residues. CDR3 region: CASSSQGSTGELFF. CDR3 nucleotide sequence: TGTGCCAGCAGCTCCCAGGGGAGCACCGGGGAGCTGTTTTTT.